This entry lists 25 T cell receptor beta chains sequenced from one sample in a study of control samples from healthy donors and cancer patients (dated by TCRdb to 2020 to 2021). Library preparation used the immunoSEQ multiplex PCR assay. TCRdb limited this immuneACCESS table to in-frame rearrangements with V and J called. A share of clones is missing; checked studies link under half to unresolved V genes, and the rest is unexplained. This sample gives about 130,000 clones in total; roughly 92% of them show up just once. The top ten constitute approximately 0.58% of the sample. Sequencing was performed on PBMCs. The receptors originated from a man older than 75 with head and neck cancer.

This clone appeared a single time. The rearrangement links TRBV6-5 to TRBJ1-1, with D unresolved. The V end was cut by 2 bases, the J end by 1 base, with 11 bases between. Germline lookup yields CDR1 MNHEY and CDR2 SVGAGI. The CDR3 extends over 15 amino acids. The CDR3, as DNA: TGTGCCAGCAGTTACCCCGAACCGGGGAACACTGAAGCTTTCTTT. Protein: CASSYPEPGNTEAFF.

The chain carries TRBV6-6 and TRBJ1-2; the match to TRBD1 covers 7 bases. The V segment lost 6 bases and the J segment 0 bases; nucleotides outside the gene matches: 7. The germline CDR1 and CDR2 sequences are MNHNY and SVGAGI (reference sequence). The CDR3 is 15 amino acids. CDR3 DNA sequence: TGTGCCAGCAGCCAGACAGGGTCAGCTAACTATGGCTACACCTTC. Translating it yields CASSQTGSANYGYTF.

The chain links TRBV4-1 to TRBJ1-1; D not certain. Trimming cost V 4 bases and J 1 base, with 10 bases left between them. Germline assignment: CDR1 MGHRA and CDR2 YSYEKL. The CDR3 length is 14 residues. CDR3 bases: TGCGCCAGCAGCCTCTCGTTCGGGAACACTGAAGCTTTCTTT. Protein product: CASSLSFGNTEAFF.

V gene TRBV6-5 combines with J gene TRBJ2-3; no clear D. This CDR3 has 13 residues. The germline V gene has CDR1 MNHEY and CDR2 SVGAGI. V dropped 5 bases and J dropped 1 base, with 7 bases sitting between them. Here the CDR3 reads CASSRSGTDTQYF. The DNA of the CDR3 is TGTGCCAGCAGTCGGAGCGGCACAGATACGCAGTATTTT.

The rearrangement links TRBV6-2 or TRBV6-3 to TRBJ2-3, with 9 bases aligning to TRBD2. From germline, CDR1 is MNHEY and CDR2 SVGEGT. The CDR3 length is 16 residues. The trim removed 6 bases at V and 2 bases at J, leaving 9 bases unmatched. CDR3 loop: CASSRALAGFTDTQYF. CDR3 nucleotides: TGTGCCAGCAGCCGGGCGCTAGCGGGATTCACAGATACGCAGTATTTT.

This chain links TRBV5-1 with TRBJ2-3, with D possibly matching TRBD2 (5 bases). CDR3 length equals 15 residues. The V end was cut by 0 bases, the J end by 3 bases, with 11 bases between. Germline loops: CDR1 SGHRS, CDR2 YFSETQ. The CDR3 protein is CASSLASGGTDTQYF. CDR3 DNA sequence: TGCGCCAGCAGCTTGGCCTCGGGCGGGACAGATACGCAGTATTTT.

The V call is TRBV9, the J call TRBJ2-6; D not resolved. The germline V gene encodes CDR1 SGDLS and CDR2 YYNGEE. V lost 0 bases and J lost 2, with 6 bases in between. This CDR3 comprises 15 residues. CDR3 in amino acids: CASSVVVAGANVLTF. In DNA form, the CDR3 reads TGTGCCAGCAGCGTAGTTGTGGCTGGGGCCAACGTCCTGACTTTC.

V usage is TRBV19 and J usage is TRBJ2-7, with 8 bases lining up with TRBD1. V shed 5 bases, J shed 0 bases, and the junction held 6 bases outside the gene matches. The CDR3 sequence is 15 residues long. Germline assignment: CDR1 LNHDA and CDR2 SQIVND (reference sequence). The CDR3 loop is CASSFGQGLSYEQYF. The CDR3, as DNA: TGTGCCAGTAGTTTTGGACAGGGACTCTCCTACGAGCAGTACTTC.

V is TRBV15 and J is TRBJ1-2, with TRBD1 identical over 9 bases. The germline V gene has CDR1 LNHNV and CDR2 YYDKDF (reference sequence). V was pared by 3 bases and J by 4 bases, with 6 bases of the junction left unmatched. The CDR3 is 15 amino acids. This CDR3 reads CATSRGGQGSYGYTF. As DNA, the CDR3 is TGTGCCACCAGCAGGGGGGGACAGGGAAGCTATGGCTACACCTTC.

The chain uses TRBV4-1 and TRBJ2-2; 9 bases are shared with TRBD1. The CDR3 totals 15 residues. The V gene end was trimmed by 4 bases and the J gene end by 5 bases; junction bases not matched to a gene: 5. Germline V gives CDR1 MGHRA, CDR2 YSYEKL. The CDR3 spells CASSPPGQGTGELFF. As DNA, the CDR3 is TGCGCCAGCAGCCCTCCGGGACAGGGAACCGGGGAGCTGTTTTTT.

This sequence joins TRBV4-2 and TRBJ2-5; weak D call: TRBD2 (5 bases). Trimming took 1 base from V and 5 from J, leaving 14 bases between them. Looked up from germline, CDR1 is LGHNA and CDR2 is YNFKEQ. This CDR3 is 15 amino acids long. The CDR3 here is CASSQAGESRETQYF. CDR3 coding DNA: TGTGCCAGCAGCCAAGCCGGGGAAAGTAGGGAGACCCAGTACTTC.

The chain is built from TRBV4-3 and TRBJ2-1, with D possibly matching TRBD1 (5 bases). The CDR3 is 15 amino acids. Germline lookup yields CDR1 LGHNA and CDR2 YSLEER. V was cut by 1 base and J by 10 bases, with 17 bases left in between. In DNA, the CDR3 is TGCGCCAGCAGCCAAGGATATAATTGGGGCGTAGAGCAGTTCTTC. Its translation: CASSQGYNWGVEQFF.

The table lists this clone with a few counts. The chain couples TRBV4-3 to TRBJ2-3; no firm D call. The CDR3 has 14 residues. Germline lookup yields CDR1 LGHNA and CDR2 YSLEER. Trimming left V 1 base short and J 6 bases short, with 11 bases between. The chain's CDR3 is CASSQGKVRDTQYF. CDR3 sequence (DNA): TGCGCCAGCAGCCAAGGAAAGGTGCGGGATACGCAGTATTTT.

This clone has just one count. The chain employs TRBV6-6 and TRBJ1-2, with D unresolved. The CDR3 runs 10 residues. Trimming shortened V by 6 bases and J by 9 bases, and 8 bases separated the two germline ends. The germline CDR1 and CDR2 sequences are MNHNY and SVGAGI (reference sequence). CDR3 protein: CASRTSSYTF. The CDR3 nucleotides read TGTGCCAGCAGGACCAGTAGCTACACCTTC.

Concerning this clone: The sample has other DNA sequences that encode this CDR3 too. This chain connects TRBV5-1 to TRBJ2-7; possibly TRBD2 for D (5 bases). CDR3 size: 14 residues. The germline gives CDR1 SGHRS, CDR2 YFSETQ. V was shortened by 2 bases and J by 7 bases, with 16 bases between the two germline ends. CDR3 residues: CASSFPLASGEQYF. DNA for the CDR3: TGCGCCAGCAGCTTTCCTCTAGCCTCTGGGGAGCAGTACTTC.

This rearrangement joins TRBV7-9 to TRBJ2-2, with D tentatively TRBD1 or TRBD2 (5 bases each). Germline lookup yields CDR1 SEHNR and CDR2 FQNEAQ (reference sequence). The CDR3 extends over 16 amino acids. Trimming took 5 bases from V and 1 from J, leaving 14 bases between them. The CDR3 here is CASSPWGAGNTGELFF. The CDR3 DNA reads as TGTGCCAGCAGCCCGTGGGGCGCGGGGAACACCGGGGAGCTGTTTTTT.

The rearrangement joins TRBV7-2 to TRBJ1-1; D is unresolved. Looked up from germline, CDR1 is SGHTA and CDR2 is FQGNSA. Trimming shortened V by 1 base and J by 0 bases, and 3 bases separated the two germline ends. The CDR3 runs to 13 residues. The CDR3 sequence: CASSLDVNTEAFF. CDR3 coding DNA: TGTGCCAGCAGCTTAGACGTGAACACTGAAGCTTTCTTT.

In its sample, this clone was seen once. The CDR3 region is CAARSGGGYTF. The CDR3 region has the DNA TGTGCCGCACGGTCGGGTGGCGGCTACACCTTC. The chain has TRBV19 and TRBJ1-2, with no clear D. Germline-derived CDR1 and CDR2 are LNHDA and SQIVND (reference sequence). The CDR3 covers 11 residues. Trimming shortened V by 11 bases and J by 8 bases, and 15 bases separated the two germline ends. The whole variable domain, filled in from reference TRBV19 and TRBJ1-2, reads DGGITQSPKYLFRKEGQNVTLSCEQNLNHDAMYWYRQDPGQGLRLIYYSQIVNDFQKGDIAEGYSVSREKKESFPLTVTSAQKNPTAFYLCAARSGGGYTFGSGTRLTVV.

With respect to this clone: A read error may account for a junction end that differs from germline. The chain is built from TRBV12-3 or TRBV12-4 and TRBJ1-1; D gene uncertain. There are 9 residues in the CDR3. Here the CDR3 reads CASSSDWLF. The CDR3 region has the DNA TGTGCCAGCAGTTCGGACTGGCTTTTT.

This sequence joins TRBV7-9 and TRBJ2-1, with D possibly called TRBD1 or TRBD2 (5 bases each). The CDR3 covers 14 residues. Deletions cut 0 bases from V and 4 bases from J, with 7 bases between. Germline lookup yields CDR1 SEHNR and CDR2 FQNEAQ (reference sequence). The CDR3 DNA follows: TGTGCCAGCAGCTTAGCGGGGGTGTACAATGAGCAGTTCTTC. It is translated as CASSLAGVYNEQFF.

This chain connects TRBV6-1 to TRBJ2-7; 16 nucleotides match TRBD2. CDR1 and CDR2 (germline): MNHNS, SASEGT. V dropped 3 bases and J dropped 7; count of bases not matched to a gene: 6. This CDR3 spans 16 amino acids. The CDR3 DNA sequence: TGTGCCAGCAGTGACAGGGGACTAGCGGGAGGGGGGGAGCAGTACTTC. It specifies CASSDRGLAGGGEQYF.

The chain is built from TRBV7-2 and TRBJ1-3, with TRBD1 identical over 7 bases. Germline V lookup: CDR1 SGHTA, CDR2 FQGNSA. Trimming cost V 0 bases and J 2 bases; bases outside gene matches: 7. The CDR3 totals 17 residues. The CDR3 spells CASSLATGSTAGNTIYF. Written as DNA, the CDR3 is TGTGCCAGCAGCTTAGCGACAGGGAGCACAGCTGGAAACACCATATATTTT.

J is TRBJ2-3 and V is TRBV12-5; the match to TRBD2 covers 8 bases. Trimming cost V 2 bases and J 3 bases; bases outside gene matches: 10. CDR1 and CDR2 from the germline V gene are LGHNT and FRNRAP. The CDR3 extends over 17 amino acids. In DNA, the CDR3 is TGTGCTAGTGGTTTGCCGAGCGGGGGCAAAACGACAGATACGCAGTATTTT. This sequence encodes CASGLPSGGKTTDTQYF.

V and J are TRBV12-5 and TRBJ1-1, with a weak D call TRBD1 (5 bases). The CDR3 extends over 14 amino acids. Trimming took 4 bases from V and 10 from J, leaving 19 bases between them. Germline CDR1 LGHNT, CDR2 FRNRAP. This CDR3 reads CASGSQKGRGGAFF. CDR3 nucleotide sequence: TGTGCTAGTGGTTCCCAGAAAGGGCGGGGGGGAGCTTTCTTT.

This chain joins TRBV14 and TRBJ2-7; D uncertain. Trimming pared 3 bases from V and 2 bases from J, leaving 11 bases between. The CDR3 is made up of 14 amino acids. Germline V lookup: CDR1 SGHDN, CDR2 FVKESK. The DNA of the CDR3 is TGTGCCAGCAGCCACGGAATTCAGCCCTACGAGCAGTACTTC. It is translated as CASSHGIQPYEQYF.